Listed here are 26 T cell receptor beta chains from one sample, sequenced in a study of tumor-infiltrating lymphocytes in primary liver carcinoma. Extraction of RNA together with DNA used roughly 18-32 mg of unsorted bulk tissue. Using a constant-region primer together with ProtoScript II reverse transcriptase, TCR beta cDNA was made from 500 to 650 ng of total RNA. A slightly modified ARM-PCR protocol with three nested multiplex PCR rounds produced these TCR beta libraries. Both of the initial two PCR rounds ran for roughly 10 cycles and employed TRBV1-TRBV30 forward primers alongside a C-beta reverse primer. A single record per CDR3 protein comes from TCRdb applying MiXCR to the multiplex PCR reads. Among fewer than 85,000 distinct CDR3 sequences, under 75% were seen once, and the ten largest hold roughly 28%. The sample comprised tumor-adjacent normal liver tissue. These TCRs come from a man aged 40-49 years with primary liver carcinoma and hepatitis B virus infection.

As to this clonotype: The missing conserved phenylalanine or tryptophan at the end of this CDR3 makes a read error likely. The chain recombines TRBV6-5 with TRBJ2-3; D remains ambiguous. In germline, CDR1 is MNHEY, CDR2 SVGAGI. The CDR3 covers 13 residues. This CDR3 is CVSSLQSTDTQYL. The DNA for the CDR3 is TGTGTCAGCAGTCTCCAGAGCACAGATACGCAGTATCTT.

Concerning this clonotype itself: One junction end does not reproduce the germline sequence, and a read error may be involved. The chain couples TRBV14 to TRBJ2-1, with D maybe TRBD2 (6 bases). The CDR3 length is 13 residues. Germline V gene data show CDR1 as SGHDN and CDR2 as FVKESK. CDR3 region: CTSGGGDYNEQFF. The CDR3 DNA is TGTACCAGCGGCGGAGGGGACTACAATGAGCAGTTCTTC.

Worth noting for this clonotype: One junction end disagrees with the germline gene, perhaps due to a read error. This chain uses TRBV11-2 with TRBJ2-1; D not certain. CDR3 length equals 15 residues. CDR1 is SGHAT, CDR2 FQNNGV, per germline. The CDR3 is CASNDPLGYCNEQFF. Here the CDR3 DNA reads TGTGCCAGCAACGACCCCCTGGGGTACTGCAATGAGCAGTTCTTT.

At least ten counts were recorded for this clonotype. The V gene is TRBV4-2, the J gene TRBJ1-3, with D maybe TRBD1 (5 bases). The V gene lost 2 bases and the J gene lost 4 bases, with 15 bases spanning the gap. Germline V gives CDR1 LGHNA, CDR2 YNFKEQ. The length of the CDR3 is 16 residues. The CDR3 DNA is TGTGCCAGCAGCCAATTCACCGGGACGGTGGGAAACACCATATATTTT. Translating it yields CASSQFTGTVGNTIYF.

Worth noting for this clonotype: It may be a read error: a sequence one base away is much more abundant. The chain is built from TRBV28 and TRBJ2-7, with D perhaps TRBD1 or TRBD2 (5 bases each). This CDR3 comprises 14 residues. In germline, CDR1 is MDHEN, CDR2 SYDVKM. The CDR3 is CASTSPARGYEQNF. The CDR3 DNA sequence: TGTGCCAGCACTTCTCCGGCGAGGGGCTACGAGCAGAACTTC.

Concerning this clonotype: One junction end disagrees with the germline gene, perhaps due to a read error. The V and J genes are TRBV11-2 and TRBJ1-2; 9 nucleotides line up with TRBD1. Germline V gene data show CDR1 as SGHAT and CDR2 as FQNNGV. There are 14 residues in the CDR3. The CDR3 nucleotides read TGTCCCAGCAGCCTGGGGACAGGGCGATTTGGCTACACCTTC. It specifies CPSSLGTGRFGYTF.

In the case of this clonotype: The junction departs from the called germline gene at one end, perhaps through a read error. This chain connects TRBV11-2 to TRBJ1-2; no definite D call. Germline V lookup: CDR1 SGHAT, CDR2 FQNNGV. CDR3 length equals 11 residues. CDR3 amino acids: CASSEQYGHTF. The CDR3 DNA reads TGTGCCAGCAGTGAGCAGTATGGCCACACTTTC. Full variable domain (missing parts from reference TRBV11-2 and TRBJ1-2): EAGVAQSPRYKIIEKRQSVAFWCNPISGHATLYWYQQILGQGPKLLIQFQNNGVVDDSQLPKDRFSAERLKGVDSTLKIQPAKLEDSAVYLCASSEQYGHTFGSGTRLTVV.

V is TRBV6-1 and J is TRBJ2-6; D tentatively reads TRBD1 or TRBD2 (5 bases each). Germline V gene data show CDR1 as MNHNS and CDR2 as SASEGT. V was cut by 7 bases and J by 17 bases, with 27 bases left in between. The CDR3 is made up of 15 amino acids. CDR3 coding DNA: TGTGCCAGCAATGGGACGGCCGATGGGGCCAACATCTTGACTTTC. It is translated as CASNGTADGANILTF.

This clonotype was observed a handful of times. V and J are TRBV29-1 and TRBJ2-7, with D unclear. The CDR3 totals 14 residues. Germline V gives CDR1 SQVTM, CDR2 ANQGSEA. V dropped 0 bases and J dropped 0 bases, with 9 bases sitting between them. The CDR3 DNA sequence: TGCAGCGTTGAAGACTCCTCTCCCTCCTACGAGCAGTACTTC. Translating gives CSVEDSSPSYEQYF.

As concerns this clonotype: One junction end disagrees with the germline gene, perhaps due to a read error. The V gene is TRBV4-1, the J gene TRBJ1-5; a possible D gene is TRBD1 (5 bases). Germline CDR1 is MGHRA and CDR2 is YSYEKL. The CDR3 totals 15 residues. The CDR3 DNA sequence: TGTGCCAGCAGCCGAGATTATGGGGGAAATCAGCCCCAGCATTTT. Its protein is CASSRDYGGNQPQHF.

This clonotype showed up just a few times. The CDR3 nucleotides read TGTGCCACCAGTGGAACGGGCGGGACGAGCTCCTACAATGAGCAGTTCTTC. It specifies CATSGTGGTSSYNEQFF. The rearrangement joins TRBV24-1 to TRBJ2-1, with a possible D match to TRBD2 (6 bases). The CDR3 extends over 17 amino acids. V lost 5 bases, J lost 0 bases, and 16 bases lay in between. CDR1 and CDR2 (germline): KGHDR, SFDVKD.

To note about this clonotype: This may come from a read error, since a much larger clone is one base off. The chain recombines TRBV5-1 with TRBJ2-1; D ambiguous. The CDR3 is made up of 14 amino acids. Per germline, CDR1 SGHRS and CDR2 YFSETQ. V lost 2 bases and J lost 9, with 15 bases in between. The CDR3 is CASSFEDAAPEQFF. CDR3 nucleotide sequence: TGCGCCAGCAGCTTTGAGGACGCGGCGCCTGAGCAGTTCTTC.

The sample holds many counts of this clonotype. V is TRBV6-1 and J is TRBJ2-1, with TRBD2 matching 11 bases. The CDR3 is 16 amino acids. With 2 bases clipped from V and 9 bases from J, the junction kept 9 bases outside the gene matches. CDR1 and CDR2 from the germline V gene are MNHNS and SASEGT. Written as DNA, the CDR3 is TGTGCCAGCAGTGAACTAGCACTAGCGGGAGTGGGTGAGCAGTTCTTC. Encoded protein: CASSELALAGVGEQFF.

A remark on this clonotype: At one boundary the junction diverges from the germline segment, which might be a read error. The chain is built from TRBV2 and TRBJ2-3; D ambiguous. Germline V gene data show CDR1 as SNHLY and CDR2 as FYNNEI. The CDR3 consists of 14 residues. The CDR3 coding sequence is TGTGTCAGCAGCCTCGTAACTGGCACAGATACGCAGTATTTT. Its protein is CVSSLVTGTDTQYF.

The genes are TRBV5-6 and TRBJ2-1; D is possibly TRBD2 (6 bases). The CDR3 sequence is 15 residues long. From germline, CDR1 is SGHDT and CDR2 YYEEEE. V lost 4 bases, J lost 4 bases, and 15 bases lay in between. The chain's CDR3 is CASSPPSARYNEQFF. CDR3 bases: TGTGCCAGCAGCCCCCCTAGCGCGAGGTACAATGAGCAGTTCTTC.

This clonotype showed up many times. J is TRBJ2-3 and V is TRBV29-1; D is unclear. Trimming took 4 bases from V and 5 from J, leaving 4 bases between them. CDR3 length: 10 amino acids. Germline CDR1 reads SQVTM; CDR2 reads ANQGSEA. CDR3: CSVAQDTQYF. CDR3 nucleotides: TGCAGCGTTGCCCAAGATACGCAGTATTTT.

This clonotype turned up a few times. The V call is TRBV10-3, the J call TRBJ1-2; the D is unclear. Germline assignment: CDR1 ENHRY and CDR2 SYGVKD. The CDR3 is 10 amino acids. CDR3 nucleotide sequence: TGTGCTATCGGAGAGGCAAGCTACACCTTC. Translated: CAIGEASYTF.

Concerning this clonotype itself: The germline gene is not matched at one end of the junction; a read error may be the cause. The chain links TRBV5-4 to TRBJ2-3, with 10 nucleotides matching TRBD2. Germline V CDR1 and CDR2: SGHNT, YYREEE (reference sequence). The CDR3 runs to 15 residues. The chain's CDR3 is CASSLDGTSADTQCF. The DNA for the CDR3 is TGTGCCAGCAGCTTGGACGGGACTAGCGCAGATACGCAGTGTTTT. Supplemented by reference TRBV5-4 and TRBJ2-3, the full variable domain reads ETGVTQSPTHLIKTRGQQVTLRCSSQSGHNTVSWYQQALGQGPQFIFQYYREEENGRGNFPPRFSGLQFPNYSSELNVNALELDDSALYLCASSLDGTSADTQCFGPGTRLTVL.

This clonotype has just one count. Because it lacks the conserved phenylalanine or tryptophan at the end, this CDR3 is likely a read error. In nucleotides, the CDR3 is TGTGCCAGCAATTTGGGGCTGAGACTAGCGGTTTTTAGCACAGATACGCAGTATTCT. Protein: CASNLGLRLAVFSTDTQYS. The rearrangement uses TRBV28 and TRBJ2-3, with 9 bases fitting TRBD2. With 7 bases clipped from V and 0 bases from J, the junction kept 17 bases outside the gene matches. CDR1 MDHEN and CDR2 SYDVKM come from the germline V gene. This CDR3 contains 19 residues.

Concerning this clonotype itself: It may be a read error: a sequence one base away is much more abundant. The chain recombines TRBV7-9 with TRBJ2-5; D is possibly TRBD1 or TRBD2 (5 bases each). Per the germline V gene, CDR1 is SEHNR and CDR2 is FQNEAQ (reference sequence). The CDR3 spans 14 residues. This chain's CDR3 is CASSLERDQETHYF. The CDR3 DNA sequence: TGTGCCAGCAGCCTAGAGAGGGACCAAGAGACCCACTACTTC.

Comments on this clonotype: A read error may produce the germline difference seen at one junction end. V gene TRBV29-1 combines with J gene TRBJ1-1; D ambiguous. CDR3 length equals 13 residues. The germline gives CDR1 SQVTM, CDR2 ANQGSEA. CDR3 amino acids: CSAGYGLNIEAFF. CDR3 in DNA: TGCAGCGCCGGGTACGGGCTGAACATTGAAGCTTTCTTT.

Comment on this clonotype: One end of the junction is discordant with germline, which a read error may explain. The genes are TRBV5-4 and TRBJ2-3; D is uncertain. Germline CDR1 is SGHNT and CDR2 is YYREEE (reference sequence). The CDR3 consists of 16 residues. The CDR3 sequence: CASSLSMQPNTDMQYF. In nucleotides, the CDR3 is TGTGCCAGCAGCTTGTCCATGCAGCCGAACACAGATATGCAGTATTTT.

This clonotype was seen ten or more times. The V call is TRBV29-1, the J call TRBJ2-7; D call uncertain. The CDR3 has 14 amino acids. The V end lost 5 bases, the J end lost 3 bases, and 17 bases lay between the germline ends. Germline V gives CDR1 SQVTM, CDR2 ANQGSEA. The DNA for the CDR3 is TGCAGCGTTTCCCGACTCGGTGAAAGCTACGAGCAGTACTTC. Amino acids: CSVSRLGESYEQYF.

This clonotype has a single count. One end of the junction is discordant with germline, which a read error may explain. J is TRBJ2-6 and V is TRBV4-2; D remains unclear. From germline, CDR1 is LGHNA and CDR2 YNFKEQ. This CDR3 spans 15 amino acids. The CDR3 sequence is CANSQESSGANVLTF. Here the CDR3 DNA reads TGTGCCAACAGCCAAGAAAGCTCCGGGGCCAACGTCCTGACTTTC.

The V gene is TRBV28, the J gene TRBJ1-5, with D unclear. The CDR3 totals 17 residues. V was pared by 0 bases and J by 1 base, with 13 bases between. Per germline, CDR1 MDHEN and CDR2 SYDVKM. The CDR3 here is CASSLWNGGTSNQPQHF. DNA for the CDR3: TGTGCCAGCAGTTTATGGAACGGAGGTACGAGCAATCAGCCCCAGCATTTT.

Turning to this clonotype: The missing conserved phenylalanine or tryptophan at the end of this CDR3 makes a read error likely. The V call is TRBV11-2, the J call TRBJ2-1, with 7 bases aligning to TRBD2. Germline V gene sequence: CDR1 SGHAT, CDR2 FQNNGV. The CDR3 contains 17 residues. After removal of 5 bases from V and 0 bases from J, the junction contained 10 bases not matched to a gene. In DNA, the CDR3 is TGTGCCAGCAGCCTTTATTGCGGGAGTTTCTCCTACAATGAGCAGTTCTCC. It codes for CASSLYCGSFSYNEQFS.